This T cell receptor beta chain was identified during a study of shared clonotypes between healthy human individuals. Germline CDR1 KGHSH, CDR2 LQKENI. The V gene end was trimmed by 6 bases and the J gene end by 2 bases; junction bases not matched to a gene: 16. The CDR3 covers 18 residues. An approximately 220 ng quantity of DNA, 29,000 or so T cell genomes, went into the sorted-subset replicate PCRs. Using immunoSEQ multiplex PCR, the repertoire was profiled, and TCRdb retains in-frame clones only, with some absent. The table shows just over 2,000,000 clones, with 90% to 95% occurring only once. Everyone who donated was a Caucasian adult who lived in Nashville, Tennessee. CD4+ cells yielded CD45RA+ naive and CD45RA-negative memory subsets.

This receptor was taken from a man aged 18 to 30 in good health. The chain couples TRBV18 to TRBJ2-7, with 10 bases identical to TRBD2. The sample consisted of naive CD4+ T cells sorted from blood. This sample's subset: CD45RA+ positively selected. The CDR3: CASSLGLAVTGRPYEQYF. In nucleotides, the CDR3 is TGTGCCAGCTCCCTCGGACTAGCGGTAACCGGTCGCCCCTACGAGCAGTACTTC.